Each of the 26 T cell receptor beta chains below was sequenced from the same sample in a study of siplizumab effects on memory and regulatory T cells. Clones were sequenced by immunoSEQ multiplex PCR, and TCRdb holds only the in-frame ones, with some missing. Seen here are 80,000 to 130,000 clones, 91% observed once, and the top ten hold around 2.7%. Input material: CD4+ T cells sorted from blood. The origin of the receptors is a human donor in good health. Some clones in this sample may be carry-over from other donors' samples.

CDR3 sequence reads: CASSLRGLAGGGETQYF. In DNA form, the CDR3 reads TGTGCCAGCAGCTTAAGAGGTCTAGCGGGAGGGGGAGAGACCCAGTACTTC. This chain joins TRBV7-3 and TRBJ2-5; 12 nucleotides agree with TRBD2. Per the germline V gene, CDR1 is SGHTA and CDR2 is FQGTGA. The CDR3 spans 17 residues. The V and J ends lost 1 base and 4 bases, in that order; junction bases with no gene match: 7. Using reference TRBV7-3 and TRBJ2-5 for the parts outside the CDR3, the full variable domain is GAGVSQTPSNKVTEKGKYVELRCDPISGHTALYWYRQSLGQGPEFLIYFQGTGAADDSGLPNDRFFAVRPEGSVSTLKIQRTERGDSAVYLCASSLRGLAGGGETQYFGPGTRLLVL.

The V and J genes are TRBV10-2 and TRBJ1-5; tentative D call: TRBD1 (6 bases). Between the trimmed V and J ends, which lost 2 bases and 4 bases, there was a span of 9 bases. CDR1 and CDR2 from the germline V gene are WSHSY and SAAADI. The CDR3 contains 14 residues. CDR3 sequence (DNA): TGCGCCAGCAGTGAGATCAGGGGAAATCAGCCCCAGCATTTT. Translated: CASSEIRGNQPQHF.

The chain couples TRBV2 to TRBJ2-7, with 15 bases fitting TRBD2. The V segment lost 4 bases and the J segment 6 bases; nucleotides outside the gene matches: 7. Germline loops: CDR1 SNHLY, CDR2 FYNNEI. This CDR3 spans 16 amino acids. This CDR3 is CASSGTSGRALVEQYF. The CDR3 nucleotides read TGTGCCAGCAGTGGGACTAGCGGGAGGGCCCTCGTCGAGCAGTACTTC.

The CDR3 DNA is TGTGCCAGCAGGGGGGGACTAGCGGGAGGAGGACGCCCCGGGGAGCTGTTTTTT. Residues: CASRGGLAGGGRPGELFF. This rearrangement joins TRBV2 to TRBJ2-2, with 15 bases lining up with TRBD2. This CDR3 is built from 18 residues. The V gene end was trimmed by 6 bases and the J gene end by 6 bases; junction bases not matched to a gene: 11. Germline-derived CDR1 and CDR2 are SNHLY and FYNNEI.

The chain has TRBV2 and TRBJ2-3; the D call may be TRBD1 or TRBD2 (5 bases each). The CDR3 covers 13 residues. Germline V gene sequence: CDR1 SNHLY, CDR2 FYNNEI. V was clipped by 10 bases and J by 2 bases, with 13 bases between them. The chain's CDR3 is CATTRDLTDTQYF. CDR3 DNA: TGTGCCACCACACGGGACCTCACAGATACGCAGTATTTT.

The chain uses TRBV11-2 and TRBJ2-3; possible D gene TRBD2, 5 bases. Trimming took off 0 bases at V and 4 bases at J, with 14 bases between the two ends. Germline assignment: CDR1 SGHAT and CDR2 FQNNGV. This CDR3 contains 16 residues. For the CDR3, the DNA is TGTGCCAGCAGCTTAGAAGGACTTACTCGTCCAGATACGCAGTATTTT. Translation: CASSLEGLTRPDTQYF. Looking up the rest from reference TRBV11-2 and TRBJ2-3 gives the full variable domain: EAGVAQSPRYKIIEKRQSVAFWCNPISGHATLYWYQQILGQGPKLLIQFQNNGVVDDSQLPKDRFSAERLKGVDSTLKIQPAKLEDSAVYLCASSLEGLTRPDTQYFGPGTRLTVL.

This clone has a single count. J is TRBJ2-1 and V is TRBV6-1; 7 bases are a match to TRBD1. Germline V gene lookup returns CDR1 MNHNS and CDR2 SASEGT. Trimming cost V 5 bases and J 4 bases; bases outside gene matches: 2. CDR3 size: 13 residues. The CDR3 region has the DNA TGTGCCAGCAGTTTACAGGGGTACAATGAGCAGTTCTTC. This gives the protein CASSLQGYNEQFF.

The chain uses TRBV28 and TRBJ2-5; no clear D. Trimming removed 3 bases from V and 2 bases from J, with 7 bases in between. The CDR3 extends over 13 amino acids. From germline, CDR1 is MDHEN and CDR2 SYDVKM. CDR3 DNA: TGTGCCAGCAGTTTTTTCAGTCAAGAGACCCAGTACTTC. Residues: CASSFFSQETQYF. The full variable domain, its missing parts supplied by reference TRBV28 and TRBJ2-5, is DVKVTQSSRYLVKRTGEKVFLECVQDMDHENMFWYRQDPGLGLRLIYFSYDVKMKEKGDIPEGYSVSREKKERFSLILESASTNQTSMYLCASSFFSQETQYFGPGTRLLVL.

J is TRBJ1-6 and V is TRBV14; no reliable D call. The V gene lost 2 bases and the J gene lost 0 bases, with 14 bases spanning the gap. This CDR3 comprises 18 residues. Germline V gene lookup returns CDR1 SGHDN and CDR2 FVKESK. CDR3 sequence (DNA): TGTGCCAGCAGCCAAAGGACGGGCCGTAGCTCCTATAATTCACCCCTCCACTTT. Its translation: CASSQRTGRSSYNSPLHF.

The chain joins TRBV7-2 to TRBJ2-3; D might be TRBD2 (5 bases). Germline CDR1 is SGHTA and CDR2 is FQGNSA. Trimming pared 4 bases from V and 0 bases from J, leaving 14 bases between. The CDR3 covers 16 residues. Written as DNA, the CDR3 is TGTGCCAGCAGCTCGGGAACTCTCCTTAGCACAGATACGCAGTATTTT. It specifies CASSSGTLLSTDTQYF.

The V and J genes are TRBV19 and TRBJ2-2, with TRBD1 matching 9 bases. Germline CDR1 reads LNHDA; CDR2 reads SQIVND (reference sequence). The J segment lost 6 bases and the V segment lost 9 bases, leaving 8 bases of the junction unmatched. This CDR3 comprises 14 residues. The CDR3 loop reads CASRDRADSGELFF. DNA for the CDR3: TGTGCCAGCCGGGACAGGGCAGATTCCGGGGAGCTGTTTTTT.

The rearrangement joins TRBV14 to TRBJ2-2; TRBD2 matches at 8 bases. The V segment lost 4 bases and the J segment 6 bases; nucleotides outside the gene matches: 4. CDR3 length: 14 residues. Germline V gene lookup returns CDR1 SGHDN and CDR2 FVKESK. The CDR3 region is CASSPSRGAGELFF. The DNA of the CDR3 is TGTGCCAGCAGCCCGTCGCGGGGGGCCGGGGAGCTGTTTTTT.

This clone was recorded only once. J is TRBJ2-2 and V is TRBV6-6, with a possible D match to TRBD2 (5 bases). CDR1 is MNHNY and CDR2 is SVGAGI in the germline V gene (reference sequence). The CDR3 covers 14 residues. V lost 5 bases, J lost 6 bases, and 13 bases lay in between. The CDR3 DNA follows: TGTGCCAGCAGTACCCAACGGGATTCCGGGGAGCTGTTTTTT. This translates into CASSTQRDSGELFF.

V usage is TRBV27 and J usage is TRBJ2-1, with D tentatively TRBD2 (6 bases). Germline V lookup: CDR1 MNHEY, CDR2 SMNVEV (reference sequence). The CDR3 loop spans 15 amino acids. The V and J ends lost 2 bases and 0 bases respectively, with 8 bases between them. CDR3 in amino acids: CASSLAGSSYNEQFF. CDR3 sequence (DNA): TGTGCCAGCAGTTTAGCGGGGAGCTCCTACAATGAGCAGTTCTTC.

The CDR3 protein is CSVQRTDGYTF. The CDR3 coding sequence is TGCAGCGTTCAGAGAACTGATGGCTACACCTTC. V gene TRBV29-1 combines with J gene TRBJ1-2; D unresolved. Germline values: CDR1 SQVTM, CDR2 ANQGSEA. V lost 5 bases and J 6 bases, leaving 10 bases between the germline ends. The CDR3 length is 11 residues. Full variable domain (outside the CDR3, taken from reference TRBV29-1 and TRBJ1-2): SAVISQKPSRDICQRGTSLTIQCQVDSQVTMMFWYRQQPGQSLTLIATANQGSEATYESGFVIDKFPISRPNLTFSTLTVSNMSPEDSSIYLCSVQRTDGYTFGSGTRLTVV.

The chain combines TRBV9 with TRBJ2-2; 11 bases fit TRBD1. Per the germline V gene, CDR1 is SGDLS and CDR2 is YYNGEE. The V segment lost 4 bases and the J segment 5 bases; nucleotides outside the gene matches: 7. CDR3 length equals 16 residues. CDR3 DNA sequence: TGTGCCAGCAGCCCTTGGACAGGGGGCTCGACCGGGGAGCTGTTTTTT. Residues: CASSPWTGGSTGELFF.

V usage is TRBV12-5 and J usage is TRBJ2-1; D not resolved. The germline V gene encodes CDR1 LGHNT and CDR2 FRNRAP. This CDR3 is built from 11 residues. V was shortened by 3 bases and J by 13 bases, with 10 bases between the two germline ends. The CDR3 sequence: CASGFETKQFF. DNA for the CDR3: TGTGCTAGTGGTTTCGAGACAAAACAGTTCTTC.

This rearrangement joins TRBV29-1 to TRBJ2-7; D not resolved. Germline CDR1 and CDR2: SQVTM and ANQGSEA. Trimming pared 7 bases from V and 0 bases from J, leaving 7 bases between. The CDR3 spans 11 residues. The CDR3 sequence: CSGASSYEQYF. As DNA, the CDR3 is TGCAGCGGCGCTAGCTCCTACGAGCAGTACTTC.

The chain uses TRBV28 and TRBJ1-4; TRBD1 aligns across 10 bases. This CDR3 has 15 amino acids. The trim removed 2 bases at V and 6 bases at J, leaving 3 bases unmatched. Germline CDR1 is MDHEN and CDR2 is SYDVKM. CDR3 nucleotides: TGTGCCAGCAGTTTACTCGGGACAGGGGATGAAAAACTGTTTTTT. It yields the protein CASSLLGTGDEKLFF.

The rearrangement links TRBV6-1 to TRBJ2-1; 10 bases fit TRBD1. V gave up 2 bases and J gave up 7 bases; unmatched junction bases: 14. From germline, CDR1 is MNHNS and CDR2 SASEGT. The CDR3 has 18 residues. In DNA, the CDR3 is TGTGCCAGCAGTGAAAGAAGTGGGGGACAGGGGATTCGGAATGAGCAGTTCTTC. Protein: CASSERSGGQGIRNEQFF.

This clone came up a few times. This rearrangement joins TRBV7-8 to TRBJ2-5; TRBD2 agrees at 12 bases. The germline V gene has CDR1 SGHVS and CDR2 FQNEAQ. Unmatched junction bases numbered 5, after V lost 1 base and J lost 2 bases. This CDR3 region has 17 residues. CDR3 region: CASSLGLAGEGQETQYF. The CDR3 DNA reads as TGTGCCAGCAGCTTAGGACTAGCGGGAGAAGGACAAGAGACCCAGTACTTC.

The chain couples TRBV5-5 to TRBJ1-2; 7 bases match TRBD1. The CDR3 consists of 13 residues. The V and J ends lost 0 bases and 7 bases, in that order; junction bases with no gene match: 3. Germline assignment: CDR1 SGHKS and CDR2 YYEKEE (reference sequence). CDR3 DNA sequence: TGTGCCAGCAGCTTGGTAGGACAGGTTGGCTACACCTTC. Amino acids: CASSLVGQVGYTF.

Concerning this clone itself: As the CDR3 is not closed by the conserved phenylalanine or tryptophan, this likely results from a read error. This chain connects TRBV5-4 to TRBJ1-2, with D perhaps TRBD1 (5 bases). The CDR3 has 13 residues. The germline V gene encodes CDR1 SGHNT and CDR2 YYREEE (reference sequence). Deletions cut 0 bases from V and 7 bases from J, with 10 bases between. CDR3 DNA sequence: TGTGCCAGCAGCTTGGGGCAGGGTTCTGGCTACACCCTC. This translates into CASSLGQGSGYTL.

V gene TRBV28 combines with J gene TRBJ1-1; D unresolved. This CDR3 comprises 12 residues. Germline CDR1 MDHEN, CDR2 SYDVKM. V was cut by 6 bases and J by 5 bases, with 10 bases left in between. The DNA for the CDR3 is TGTGCCAGCAGGCCTGCCTTAACTGAAGCTTTCTTT. Translation gives CASRPALTEAFF.

The gene calls are TRBV12-5 and TRBJ2-3; 8 bases line up with TRBD1. The V segment lost 5 bases and the J segment 3 bases; nucleotides outside the gene matches: 7. CDR3 length: 15 residues. Germline CDR1 and CDR2: LGHNT and FRNRAP. The CDR3 region is CASGLRGHGTDTQYF. Here the CDR3 DNA reads TGTGCTAGTGGTCTCAGGGGGCATGGTACAGATACGCAGTATTTT.

This clone was found a few times. This chain links TRBV28 with TRBJ2-7, with a weak D call TRBD2 (6 bases). The ends were cut back, 3 bases at V and 7 bases at J, with 19 bases in the middle. Germline CDR1 MDHEN, CDR2 SYDVKM. The CDR3 totals 15 residues. CDR3 in DNA: TGTGCCAGCAGTTTCTACGGACTACGAGGAGGGGAGCAGTACTTC. This translates into CASSFYGLRGGEQYF.